These T cell receptor beta chains were read from a single sample in a study of blood T cell repertoires in COVID-19. Assay used: immunoSEQ multiplex PCR; TCRdb lists only in-frame clones, some missing. The repertoire holds approximately 190,000 clones, with roughly four fifths as singletons. Material: peripheral blood. The receptor set was obtained from a woman aged 40 to 49 with acute or convalescent COVID-19. CDR3s include the opening cysteine and the closing phenylalanine or tryptophan. Fields, in order: D gene, J gene, V gene, clone size, CDR3 DNA, CDR3 protein. A D gene is named only where the DNA matches it firmly. Size tells how often a clone was seen (once, few, many) or the class of an expanded clone, and some rows leave it out.

D gene: TRBD1
J gene: TRBJ2-7
V gene: TRBV11-3
clone size: .
CDR3 DNA: TGTGCCAGCAGCCCGACCGACAGGGATTACGAGCAGTACTTC
CDR3 protein: CASSPTDRDYEQYF

D gene: .
J gene: TRBJ1-4
V gene: TRBV30
clone size: few
CDR3 DNA: TGTGCCTGGAGTGTAAGTGGCGAAAAACTGTTTTTT
CDR3 protein: CAWSVSGEKLFF

D gene: .
J gene: TRBJ1-5
V gene: TRBV5-1
clone size: .
CDR3 DNA: TGCGCCAGCAGCTTGGCCCCCCAGGGAAGCAATCAGCCCCAGCATTTT
CDR3 protein: CASSLAPQGSNQPQHF

D gene: TRBD2
J gene: TRBJ2-1
V gene: TRBV19
clone size: few
CDR3 DNA: TGTGCCAGTAGTATCGGCGGGGGGTACAATGAGCAGTTCTTC
CDR3 protein: CASSIGGGYNEQFF

D gene: TRBD1
J gene: TRBJ1-4
V gene: TRBV10-1
clone size: .
CDR3 DNA: TGCGCCAGCAGTTCGGGACAGGGGGCTGAAAAACTGTTTTTT
CDR3 protein: CASSSGQGAEKLFF

D gene: TRBD2
J gene: TRBJ2-1
V gene: TRBV20-1
clone size: .
CDR3 DNA: TGCAGTGCTAGTCAAGGAATTTTTGGGGCTAGCGGGCAGTTCTTC
CDR3 protein: CSASQGIFGASGQFF

D gene: TRBD1
J gene: TRBJ1-1
V gene: TRBV10-3
clone size: .
CDR3 DNA: TGTGCCATCAGTGAGACTAAGACAGGGGGTGCGAACACTGAAGCTTTCTTT
CDR3 protein: CAISETKTGGANTEAFF

D gene: TRBD1
J gene: TRBJ1-2
V gene: TRBV29-1
clone size: .
CDR3 DNA: TGCAGCGTTGAAGTTACACAGGGGGCCGGCTACACCTTC
CDR3 protein: CSVEVTQGAGYTF

D gene: .
J gene: TRBJ2-3
V gene: TRBV15
clone size: .
CDR3 DNA: TGTGCCACCAGCCCCGGGACATACTCCACAGATACGCAGTATTTT
CDR3 protein: CATSPGTYSTDTQYF

D gene: TRBD2
J gene: TRBJ2-3
V gene: TRBV28
clone size: .
CDR3 DNA: TGTGCCAGCAGTTGGACTAGCGGGGGGGCTACAGATACGCAGTATTTT
CDR3 protein: CASSWTSGGATDTQYF

D gene: .
J gene: TRBJ2-2
V gene: TRBV7-2
clone size: few
CDR3 DNA: TGTGCCTCCGTTCCACCCGGGACTTCGAACACCGGGGAGCTGTTTTTT
CDR3 protein: CASVPPGTSNTGELFF

D gene: .
J gene: TRBJ2-7
V gene: TRBV28
clone size: once
CDR3 DNA: TGTGCCAGCAGTAGACGTGGGGCGGGATCAGGCTACGAGCAGTACTTC
CDR3 protein: CASSRRGAGSGYEQYF

D gene: .
J gene: TRBJ1-5
V gene: TRBV19
clone size: .
CDR3 DNA: TGTGCCAGTAGTCTTCAGGGGTATAGCAATCAGCCCCAGCATTTT
CDR3 protein: CASSLQGYSNQPQHF

D gene: .
J gene: TRBJ2-3
V gene: TRBV5-1
clone size: .
CDR3 DNA: TGCGCCAGCAGCCCGTTCTACGATACTAGCACAGATACGCAGTATTTT
CDR3 protein: CASSPFYDTSTDTQYF

D gene: .
J gene: TRBJ2-1
V gene: TRBV5-4
clone size: few
CDR3 DNA: TGTGCCAGCAGCTTGTGGGGGGGGGCCCTCAATGAGCAGTTCTTC
CDR3 protein: CASSLWGGALNEQFF

D gene: .
J gene: TRBJ2-2
V gene: TRBV5-4
clone size: .
CDR3 DNA: TGTGCCAGCAGCAAGAATCTCATTTTATACTCGAACACCGGGGAGCTGTTTTTT
CDR3 protein: CASSKNLILYSNTGELFF

D gene: TRBD1
J gene: TRBJ1-5
V gene: TRBV28
clone size: .
CDR3 DNA: TGTGCCAGCAGCTTAACAGGGGGGCCATTTAACCAGCCCCAGCATTTT
CDR3 protein: CASSLTGGPFNQPQHF

D gene: TRBD1
J gene: TRBJ1-2
V gene: TRBV30
clone size: .
CDR3 DNA: TGTGCCTGGAGTTCGACAGGGGTTGGCTACACCTTC
CDR3 protein: CAWSSTGVGYTF

D gene: TRBD1
J gene: TRBJ1-4
V gene: TRBV10-3
clone size: .
CDR3 DNA: TGTGCCATCAAAGGACAGGGGAACGAAAAACTGTTTTTT
CDR3 protein: CAIKGQGNEKLFF

D gene: .
J gene: TRBJ2-6
V gene: TRBV29-1
clone size: .
CDR3 DNA: TGCAGCGTTGCAGGGCGGGACCCCGGCTCTGGGGCCAACGTCCTGACTTTC
CDR3 protein: CSVAGRDPGSGANVLTF

D gene: TRBD2
J gene: TRBJ2-1
V gene: TRBV3-1/TRBV3-2
clone size: .
CDR3 DNA: TGTGCCAGCAGCCATACGGCTAGCGGCAGTTACAATGAGCAGTTCTTC
CDR3 protein: CASSHTASGSYNEQFF

D gene: TRBD1
J gene: TRBJ1-5
V gene: TRBV15
clone size: .
CDR3 DNA: TGTGCCACCAGCACCCAAAGGACAGGGCTTGGTCAGCCCCAGCATTTT
CDR3 protein: CATSTQRTGLGQPQHF

D gene: .
J gene: TRBJ1-5
V gene: TRBV5-8
clone size: .
CDR3 DNA: TGTGCCAGCAGAGGCGGGGTCTCGGCTCAGCCCCAGCATTTT
CDR3 protein: CASRGGVSAQPQHF

D gene: .
J gene: TRBJ1-2
V gene: TRBV3-1/TRBV3-2
clone size: few
CDR3 DNA: TGTGCCAGCAGCCAAGGGATCACAGGGTATGGCTACACCTTC
CDR3 protein: CASSQGITGYGYTF

D gene: .
J gene: TRBJ1-6
V gene: TRBV3-1/TRBV3-2
clone size: .
CDR3 DNA: TGTGCCAGCAGCCAAGAGGAGGTCCCTGATTCACCCCTCCACTTT
CDR3 protein: CASSQEEVPDSPLHF

D gene: .
J gene: TRBJ2-2
V gene: TRBV2
clone size: .
CDR3 DNA: TGTGCCAGCAGTGGTCAGAACACCGGGGAGCTGTTTTTT
CDR3 protein: CASSGQNTGELFF

D gene: TRBD1
J gene: TRBJ1-2
V gene: TRBV9
clone size: .
CDR3 DNA: TGTGCCAGCAGCGTGACAGGGGGCGATGGCTACACCTTC
CDR3 protein: CASSVTGGDGYTF

D gene: .
J gene: TRBJ1-5
V gene: TRBV3-1/TRBV3-2
clone size: .
CDR3 DNA: TGTGCCAGCAGCCAGGTGGGGCAAGGTCAGCCCCAGCATTTT
CDR3 protein: CASSQVGQGQPQHF

D gene: .
J gene: TRBJ2-2
V gene: TRBV27
clone size: .
CDR3 DNA: TGTGCCAGCAGCTCCACCGGGGAGCTGTTTTTT
CDR3 protein: CASSSTGELFF

D gene: .
J gene: TRBJ1-5
V gene: TRBV15
clone size: .
CDR3 DNA: TGTGCCACCGCCCTGGGGGGTGCAACCCTCAATCAGCCCCAGCATTTT
CDR3 protein: CATALGGATLNQPQHF

D gene: .
J gene: TRBJ2-5
V gene: TRBV28
clone size: .
CDR3 DNA: TGTGCCAGCAGTTTAAGGTTCAGGGTCCAGACCCAGTACTTC
CDR3 protein: CASSLRFRVQTQYF

D gene: TRBD1
J gene: TRBJ2-7
V gene: TRBV6-5
clone size: .
CDR3 DNA: TGTGCCAGCAGTTACGACAGGGGAGGCTGGGACGAGCAGTACTTC
CDR3 protein: CASSYDRGGWDEQYF

D gene: .
J gene: TRBJ2-3
V gene: TRBV18
clone size: .
CDR3 DNA: TGTGCCAGCTCACCCGTTTCCGAGCATACGCAGTATTTT
CDR3 protein: CASSPVSEHTQYF

D gene: TRBD2
J gene: TRBJ2-7
V gene: TRBV6-5
clone size: .
CDR3 DNA: TGTGCCAGCAGTCGGACTAGCAACTACGAGCAGTACTTC
CDR3 protein: CASSRTSNYEQYF

D gene: TRBD1
J gene: TRBJ2-5
V gene: TRBV6-6
clone size: .
CDR3 DNA: TGTGCCAGCAGTAGCCGGGACAGGGGCGTGGAGACCCAGTACTTC
CDR3 protein: CASSSRDRGVETQYF

D gene: .
J gene: TRBJ2-4
V gene: TRBV6-5
clone size: .
CDR3 DNA: TGTGCCACCACATTCTCGGGGAAAAACATTCAGTACTTC
CDR3 protein: CATTFSGKNIQYF

D gene: TRBD2
J gene: TRBJ2-2
V gene: TRBV5-1
clone size: .
CDR3 DNA: TGCGCCAGCAGCCTGGGACTAGCGGCCACCGGGGAGCTGTTTTTT
CDR3 protein: CASSLGLAATGELFF

D gene: .
J gene: TRBJ1-1
V gene: TRBV6-6
clone size: .
CDR3 DNA: TGTGCCAGCAGCCCTACAGGGCTCGAAGTCGCTTTCTTT
CDR3 protein: CASSPTGLEVAFF

D gene: .
J gene: TRBJ2-1
V gene: TRBV30
clone size: .
CDR3 DNA: TGTGCCTGGAGTGTCGGCGGATTCTGCGATGAGCAGTTCTTC
CDR3 protein: CAWSVGGFCDEQFF

D gene: .
J gene: TRBJ2-3
V gene: TRBV30
clone size: .
CDR3 DNA: TGTGCCTGGAGTCTAGCCGTTTCCACTAATACGCAGTATTTT
CDR3 protein: CAWSLAVSTNTQYF

D gene: .
J gene: TRBJ1-2
V gene: TRBV5-1
clone size: .
CDR3 DNA: TGCGCCAGTAGGGACACCTCGGAGGGCTACACCTTC
CDR3 protein: CASRDTSEGYTF